A selection of T cell receptor beta chains follows, all from one sample in a study of blood T cell repertoires in COVID-19. The repertoire was sequenced with immunoSEQ multiplex PCR; TCRdb's copy has only in-frame clones and lacks some. The table shows around 62,000 clones, with about four fifths occurring only once. The source material was peripheral blood. These TCRs come from a man between 50 and 59 years old with active COVID-19. The CDR3 runs from the conserved cysteine through the conserved F or W. The D gene is left open where the match is weak. Rows give clone size only sometimes, using once, few, many, or a class for an expanded clone.

>TRBJ1-4|TRBV6-5|-|-
TGTGCCAGCAGTTCCCCGGGCCCGGGGAGGGAAAAACTGTTTTTT
CASSSPGPGREKLFF
>TRBJ1-1|TRBV7-6|-|-
TGTGCCAGCAGCCGGTTAGGGGACACAGGGCCTGAAGCTTTCTTT
CASSRLGDTGPEAFF
>TRBJ1-1|TRBV10-2|-|TRBD1
TGCGCCAGCAGCCCCGGGACAGGGAACACTGAAGCTTTCTTT
CASSPGTGNTEAFF
>TRBJ2-1|TRBV15|-|-
TGTGCCACCAGCCAGGCTCGGGGGAATGAGCAGTTCTTC
CATSQARGNEQFF
>TRBJ2-3|TRBV6-5|-|-
TGTGCCAGCAGGCTTCTAGGGGCGGGGTCCAATACGCAGTATTTT
CASRLLGAGSNTQYF
>TRBJ2-5|TRBV5-8|-|-
TGTGCCAGCAGCCCCCAAGTGCGGGTCCAAGAGACCCAGTACTTC
CASSPQVRVQETQYF
>TRBJ2-7|TRBV2|-|TRBD2
TGTGCCAGCAGCTCTAGCGGGGACTACGAGCAGTACTTC
CASSSSGDYEQYF
>TRBJ2-5|TRBV4-1|few|-
TGCGCCAGCAGCCCTTCATTGGGGGCTCAAGAGACCCAGTACTTC
CASSPSLGAQETQYF
>TRBJ2-1|TRBV18|-|TRBD2
TGTGCCAGCTCACCACTTCTAGCGGGGGGGCAAAATGAGCAGTTCTTC
CASSPLLAGGQNEQFF
>TRBJ1-4|TRBV2|-|-
TGTGCCAGCAGTAGGGGGTCAACTAATGAAAAACTGTTTTTT
CASSRGSTNEKLFF
>TRBJ2-3|TRBV15|-|-
TGTGCCACCAGCAGGACGCGCCAGGGGACAGATACGCAGTATTTT
CATSRTRQGTDTQYF
>TRBJ1-4|TRBV4-1|-|TRBD1
TGCGCCAGCAGCCAAGATGCGGGAACAGGGGTGGAAAAACTGTTTTTT
CASSQDAGTGVEKLFF
>TRBJ2-2|TRBV5-4|-|-
TGTGCCAGCAGCTTGTGGCAGAAAAACACCGGGGAGCTGTTTTTT
CASSLWQKNTGELFF
>TRBJ2-6|TRBV7-9|-|-
TGTGCCAGCAGCTTACCGGTCTCTGGGGCCAACGTCCTGACTTTC
CASSLPVSGANVLTF
>TRBJ2-7|TRBV20-1|-|-
TGCAGTGCTAGCGAGAACTACGAGCAGTACTTC
CSASENYEQYF
>TRBJ1-2|TRBV20-1|-|-
TGCAGTGCTAGTTTCCGTGGCTACACCTTC
CSASFRGYTF
>TRBJ1-5|TRBV20-1|-|-
TGCAGTGCTAGTCAAGGGGCGAGTCCCAATCAGCCCCAGCATTTT
CSASQGASPNQPQHF
>TRBJ1-4|TRBV19|-|TRBD1
TGTGCCAGTAGTGCCGGACAGGGGAGCGCAAAACTGTTTTTT
CASSAGQGSAKLFF
>TRBJ1-4|TRBV19|few|-
TGTGCCAGTATGGGGCCAGGCGATCACAGGTCTTCTACCGAAAAACTGTTTTTT
CASMGPGDHRSSTEKLFF
>TRBJ2-7|TRBV4-1|-|-
TGCGCCAGCAGCCAAGGTTACGCGGGAAGCTACGAGCAGTACTTC
CASSQGYAGSYEQYF
>TRBJ2-5|TRBV2|-|TRBD2
TGTGCCAGCAGTGAAGCCACTAGCGGGGGCCAGTACTTC
CASSEATSGGQYF
>TRBJ1-2|TRBV7-9|-|TRBD1
TGTGCCAGCAGCTTAGGCGGGACAGGGCGAACCCACTATGGCTACACCTTC
CASSLGGTGRTHYGYTF
>TRBJ2-3|TRBV2|-|TRBD2
TGTGCCAGCAGCGTTAGCGGGATGGGAGATACGCAGTATTTT
CASSVSGMGDTQYF
>TRBJ2-1|TRBV14|-|TRBD1
TGTGCCAGCAGCCAAGGTTCAGGGACAGCTCAGTTCTTC
CASSQGSGTAQFF
>TRBJ2-7|TRBV5-1|-|-
TGCGCCAGCAGCTTGAGTGGACAGAGGGACGAGCAGTACTTC
CASSLSGQRDEQYF
>TRBJ2-4|TRBV5-4|-|TRBD1
TGTGCCAGCAGCCGGGACAGGGGGGGCCTGGGTCAGTACTTC
CASSRDRGGLGQYF
>TRBJ1-1|TRBV2|-|TRBD1
TGTGCCACCGTTGACAGGGGGAGAAAGAACACTGAAGCTTTCTTT
CATVDRGRKNTEAFF
>TRBJ1-2|TRBV6-1|-|-
TGTGCCAGCAGTGAAGCGTCCCTGGCCCCCTATGGCTACACCTTC
CASSEASLAPYGYTF
>TRBJ1-6|TRBV29-1|-|-
TGCAGCGTTGACTTGGTGCCCCCAGGAGGTTCACCCCTCCACTTT
CSVDLVPPGGSPLHF
>TRBJ1-2|TRBV28|-|-
TGTGCCAGCAGTAGCCGAGATGGCTACACCTTC
CASSSRDGYTF
>TRBJ1-4|TRBV10-3|-|-
TGTGCCATCAGAGGACAATCTAATGAAAAACTGTTTTTT
CAIRGQSNEKLFF
>TRBJ2-3|TRBV6-2/TRBV6-3|-|-
TGTGCCAGCAGTTACTCGGCAGACACAGATACGCAGTATTTT
CASSYSADTDTQYF
>TRBJ1-1|TRBV6-1|once|-
TGTGCCAGCAGTGAGGTAGGGGCGAACACTGAAGCTTTCTTT
CASSEVGANTEAFF
>TRBJ2-1|TRBV21-1|-|-
TGTGCCAGCAGGGTCAGGGGGCTCGATGAGCAGTTCTTC
CASRVRGLDEQFF
>TRBJ2-7|TRBV3-1/TRBV3-2|-|-
TGTGCCAGCAGCCAAGAGCCGCCGGGGAGGGAGCAGTACTTC
CASSQEPPGREQYF
>TRBJ2-3|TRBV11-3|-|-
TGTGCCAGTAGAAGCGGAAGCACAGATACGCAGTATTTT
CASRSGSTDTQYF